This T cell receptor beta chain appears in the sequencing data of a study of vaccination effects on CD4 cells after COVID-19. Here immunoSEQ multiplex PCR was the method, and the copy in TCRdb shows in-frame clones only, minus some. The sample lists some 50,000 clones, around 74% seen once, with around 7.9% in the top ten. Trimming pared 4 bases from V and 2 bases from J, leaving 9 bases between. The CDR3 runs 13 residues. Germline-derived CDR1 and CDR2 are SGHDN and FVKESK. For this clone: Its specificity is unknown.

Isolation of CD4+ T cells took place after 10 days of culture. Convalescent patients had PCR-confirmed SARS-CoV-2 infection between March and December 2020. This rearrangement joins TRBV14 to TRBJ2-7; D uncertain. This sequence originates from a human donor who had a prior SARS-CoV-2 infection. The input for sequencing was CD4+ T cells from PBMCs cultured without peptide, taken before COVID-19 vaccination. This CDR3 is CASSRDLAYEQYF. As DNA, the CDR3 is TGTGCCAGCAGCCGAGACCTGGCCTACGAGCAGTACTTC.